This entry features one T cell receptor beta chain sequence. Measured with immunoSEQ multiplex PCR; TCRdb has only the in-frame clones, and not every one. The data contain 100,000 or so clones, about four fifths of them singletons. V lost 2 bases, J lost 5 bases, and 17 bases lay in between. CDR1 is SGHRS and CDR2 is YFSETQ in the germline V gene. The length of the CDR3 is 15 residues. This sample stems from a study of PD-1 blockade in mismatch repair-deficient tumors. The sequences come from peripheral blood, collected around 8 months after starting pembrolizumab. The V gene is TRBV5-1, the J gene TRBJ2-7, with D perhaps matching TRBD1 or TRBD2 (6 bases each). The receptor comes from an adult with mismatch repair-deficient cancer. The CDR3 bases are TGCGCCAGCAGCTTTTCGGGGGCTGCGGGCGACGAGCAGTACTTC. Translation: CASSFSGAAGDEQYF.